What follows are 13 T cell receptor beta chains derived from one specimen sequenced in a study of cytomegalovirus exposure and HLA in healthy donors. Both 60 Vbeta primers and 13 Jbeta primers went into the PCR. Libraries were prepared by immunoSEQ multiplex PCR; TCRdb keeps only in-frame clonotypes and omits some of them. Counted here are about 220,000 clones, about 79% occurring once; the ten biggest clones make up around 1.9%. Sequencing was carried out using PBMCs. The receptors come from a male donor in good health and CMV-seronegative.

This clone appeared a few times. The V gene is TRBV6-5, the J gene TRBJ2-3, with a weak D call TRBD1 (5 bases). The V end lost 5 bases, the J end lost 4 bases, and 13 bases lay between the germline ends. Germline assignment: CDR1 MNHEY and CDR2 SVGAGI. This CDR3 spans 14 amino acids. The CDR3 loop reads CASSEGQGSDTQYF. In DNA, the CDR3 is TGTGCCAGCAGTGAAGGCCAGGGATCAGATACGCAGTATTTT.

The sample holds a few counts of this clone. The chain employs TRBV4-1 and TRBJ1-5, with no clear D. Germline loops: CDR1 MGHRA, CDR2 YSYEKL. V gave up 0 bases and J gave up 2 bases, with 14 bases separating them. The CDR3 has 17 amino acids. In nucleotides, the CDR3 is TGCGCCAGCAGCCAAGACGACTGGGTTCGGGGCAATCAGCCCCAGCATTTT. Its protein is CASSQDDWVRGNQPQHF.

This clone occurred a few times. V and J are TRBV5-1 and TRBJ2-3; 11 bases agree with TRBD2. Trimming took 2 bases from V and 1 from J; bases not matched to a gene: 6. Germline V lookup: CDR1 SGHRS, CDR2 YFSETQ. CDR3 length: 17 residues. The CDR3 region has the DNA TGCGCCAGCAGCTTTCAGACTAGCGGGGACGGCACAGATACGCAGTATTTT. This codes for CASSFQTSGDGTDTQYF.

In nucleotides, the CDR3 is TGTGCCAGCAGCCACGGGGAGACAGCGGGCTTCGGCTACACCTTC. Amino acid sequence: CASSHGETAGFGYTF. This chain uses TRBV7-2 with TRBJ1-2; D perhaps matches TRBD1 (5 bases). The germline CDR1 and CDR2 sequences are SGHTA and FQGNSA. The ends were cut back, 5 bases at V and 8 bases at J, with 21 bases in the middle. The CDR3 contains 15 residues.

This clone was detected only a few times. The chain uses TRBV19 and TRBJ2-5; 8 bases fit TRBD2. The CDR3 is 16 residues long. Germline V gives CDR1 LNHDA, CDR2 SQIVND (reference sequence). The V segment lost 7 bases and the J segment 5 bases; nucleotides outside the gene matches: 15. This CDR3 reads CASTYSPGGVGETQYF. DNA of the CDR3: TGTGCCAGTACCTACTCGCCCGGGGGGGTCGGGGAGACCCAGTACTTC. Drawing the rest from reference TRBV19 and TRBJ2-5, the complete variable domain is DGGITQSPKYLFRKEGQNVTLSCEQNLNHDAMYWYRQDPGQGLRLIYYSQIVNDFQKGDIAEGYSVSREKKESFPLTVTSAQKNPTAFYLCASTYSPGGVGETQYFGPGTRLLVL.

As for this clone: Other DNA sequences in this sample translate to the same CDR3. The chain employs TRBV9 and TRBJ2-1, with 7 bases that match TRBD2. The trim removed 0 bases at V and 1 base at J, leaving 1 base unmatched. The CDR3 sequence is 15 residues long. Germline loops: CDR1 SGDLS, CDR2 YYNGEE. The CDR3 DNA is TGTGCCAGCAGCGTAGTCGGGGGGTCCTACAATGAGCAGTTCTTC. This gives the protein CASSVVGGSYNEQFF.

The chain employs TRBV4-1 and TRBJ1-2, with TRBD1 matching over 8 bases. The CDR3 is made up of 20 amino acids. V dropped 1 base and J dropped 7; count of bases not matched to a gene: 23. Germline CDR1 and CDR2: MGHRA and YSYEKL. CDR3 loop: CASSQGPLSPDRARYRGYTF. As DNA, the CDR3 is TGCGCCAGCAGCCAAGGACCCTTATCCCCGGACAGGGCAAGATATCGTGGCTACACCTTC.

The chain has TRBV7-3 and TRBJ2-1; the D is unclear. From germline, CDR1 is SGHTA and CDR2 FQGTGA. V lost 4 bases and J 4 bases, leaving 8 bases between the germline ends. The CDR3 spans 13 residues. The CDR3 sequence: CASSSTDYNEQFF. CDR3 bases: TGTGCCAGCAGCTCTACAGATTACAATGAGCAGTTCTTC.

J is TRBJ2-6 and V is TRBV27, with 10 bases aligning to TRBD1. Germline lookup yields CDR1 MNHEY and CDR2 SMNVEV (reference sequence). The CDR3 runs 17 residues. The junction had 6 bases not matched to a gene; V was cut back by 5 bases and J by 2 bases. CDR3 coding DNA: TGTGCCAGCAGTGAGGGACAGGGGACACCTGGGGCCAACGTCCTGACTTTC. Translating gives CASSEGQGTPGANVLTF.

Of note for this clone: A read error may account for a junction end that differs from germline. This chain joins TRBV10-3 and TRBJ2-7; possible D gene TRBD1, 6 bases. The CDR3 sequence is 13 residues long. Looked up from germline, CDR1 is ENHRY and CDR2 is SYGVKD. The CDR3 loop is CAISEENRDERYF. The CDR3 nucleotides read TGTGCCATCAGTGAAGAGAACAGGGACGAGCGGTACTTC.

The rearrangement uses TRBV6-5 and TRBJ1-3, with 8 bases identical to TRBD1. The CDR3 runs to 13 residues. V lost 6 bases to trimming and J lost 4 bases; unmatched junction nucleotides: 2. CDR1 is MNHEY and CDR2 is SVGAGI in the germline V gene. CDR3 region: CASRTGAGNTIYF. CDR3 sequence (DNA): TGTGCCAGCAGGACAGGGGCCGGAAACACCATATATTTT.

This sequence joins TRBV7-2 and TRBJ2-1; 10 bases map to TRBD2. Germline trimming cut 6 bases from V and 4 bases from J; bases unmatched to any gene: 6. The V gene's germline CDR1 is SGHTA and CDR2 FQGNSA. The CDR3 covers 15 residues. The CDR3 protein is CASSFGLAEYNEQFF. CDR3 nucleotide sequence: TGTGCCAGCAGTTTCGGACTAGCGGAATACAATGAGCAGTTCTTC.

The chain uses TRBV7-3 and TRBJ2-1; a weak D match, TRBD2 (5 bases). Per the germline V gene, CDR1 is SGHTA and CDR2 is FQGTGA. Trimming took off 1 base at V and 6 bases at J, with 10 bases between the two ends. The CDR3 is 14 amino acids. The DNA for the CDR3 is TGTGCCAGCAGCTTAATGCCTAGCATCAATGAGCAGTTCTTC. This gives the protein CASSLMPSINEQFF.